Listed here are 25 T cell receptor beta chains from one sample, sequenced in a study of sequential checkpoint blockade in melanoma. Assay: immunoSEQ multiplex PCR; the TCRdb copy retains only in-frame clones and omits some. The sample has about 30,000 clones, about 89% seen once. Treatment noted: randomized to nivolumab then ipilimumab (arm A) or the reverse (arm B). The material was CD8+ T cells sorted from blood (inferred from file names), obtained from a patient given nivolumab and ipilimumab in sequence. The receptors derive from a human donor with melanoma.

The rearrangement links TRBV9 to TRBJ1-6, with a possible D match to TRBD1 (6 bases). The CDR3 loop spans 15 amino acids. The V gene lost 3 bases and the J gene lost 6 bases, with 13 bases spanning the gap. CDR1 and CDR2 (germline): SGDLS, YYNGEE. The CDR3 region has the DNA TGTGCCAGCAGCGCTCAGGGGTTCGGTAATTCACCCCTCCACTTT. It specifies CASSAQGFGNSPLHF.

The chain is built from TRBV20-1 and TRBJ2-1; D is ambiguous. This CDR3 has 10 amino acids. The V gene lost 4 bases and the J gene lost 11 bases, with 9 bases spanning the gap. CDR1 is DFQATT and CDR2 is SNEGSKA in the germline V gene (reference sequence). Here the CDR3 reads CSANPVKQFF. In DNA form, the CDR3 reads TGCAGTGCTAACCCAGTCAAGCAGTTCTTC.

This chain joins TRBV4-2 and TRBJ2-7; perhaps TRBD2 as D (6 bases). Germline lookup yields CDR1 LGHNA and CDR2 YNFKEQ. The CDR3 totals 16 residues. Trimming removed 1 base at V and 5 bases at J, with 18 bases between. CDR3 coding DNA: TGTGCCAGCAGCCAAGTCGGCGTCCCGGGAGTCGACGAGCAGTACTTC. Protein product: CASSQVGVPGVDEQYF.

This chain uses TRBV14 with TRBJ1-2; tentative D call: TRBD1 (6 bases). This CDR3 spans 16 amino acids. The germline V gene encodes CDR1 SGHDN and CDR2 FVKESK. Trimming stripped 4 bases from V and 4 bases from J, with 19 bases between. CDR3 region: CASSREMSKGGYGYTF. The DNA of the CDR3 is TGTGCCAGCAGCCGCGAAATGAGTAAAGGGGGCTATGGCTACACCTTC.

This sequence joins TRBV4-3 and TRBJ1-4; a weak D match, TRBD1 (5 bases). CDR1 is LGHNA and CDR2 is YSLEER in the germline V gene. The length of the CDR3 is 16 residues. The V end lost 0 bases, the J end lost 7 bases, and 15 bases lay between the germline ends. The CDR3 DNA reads TGCGCCAGCAGCCAAGAAAGGGGTCGCGGGAGTGAAAAACTGTTTTTT. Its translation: CASSQERGRGSEKLFF.

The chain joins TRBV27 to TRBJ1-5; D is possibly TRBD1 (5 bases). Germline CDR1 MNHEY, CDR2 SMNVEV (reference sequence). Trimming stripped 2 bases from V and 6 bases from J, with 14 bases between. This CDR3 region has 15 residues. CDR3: CASSLSPTGGQPQHF. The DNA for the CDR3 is TGTGCCAGCAGTTTAAGTCCGACCGGGGGTCAGCCCCAGCATTTT.

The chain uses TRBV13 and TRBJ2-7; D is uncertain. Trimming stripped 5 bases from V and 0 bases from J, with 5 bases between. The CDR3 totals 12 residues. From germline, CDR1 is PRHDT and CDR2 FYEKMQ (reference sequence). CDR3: CASSLFSYEQYF. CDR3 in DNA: TGTGCCAGCAGCCTCTTCTCCTACGAGCAGTACTTC.

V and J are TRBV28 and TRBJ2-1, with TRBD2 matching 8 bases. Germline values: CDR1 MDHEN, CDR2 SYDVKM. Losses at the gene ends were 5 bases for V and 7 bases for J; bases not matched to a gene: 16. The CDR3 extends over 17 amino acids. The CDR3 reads CASSPIGSGGPSNEQFF. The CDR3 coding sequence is TGTGCCAGCAGTCCAATAGGGTCGGGAGGGCCCTCGAATGAGCAGTTCTTC.

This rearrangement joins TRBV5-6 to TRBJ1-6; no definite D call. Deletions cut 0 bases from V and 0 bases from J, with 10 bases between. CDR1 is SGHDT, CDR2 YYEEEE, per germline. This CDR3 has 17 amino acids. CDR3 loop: CASSLGEFSSYNSPLHF. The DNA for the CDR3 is TGTGCCAGCAGCTTGGGGGAGTTTAGCTCCTATAATTCACCCCTCCACTTT.

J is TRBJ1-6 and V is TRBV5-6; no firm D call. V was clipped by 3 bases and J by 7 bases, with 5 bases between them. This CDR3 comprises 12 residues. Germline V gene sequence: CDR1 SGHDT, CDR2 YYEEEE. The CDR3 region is CASSWENSPLHF. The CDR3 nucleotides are TGTGCCAGCAGCTGGGAGAATTCACCCCTCCACTTT.

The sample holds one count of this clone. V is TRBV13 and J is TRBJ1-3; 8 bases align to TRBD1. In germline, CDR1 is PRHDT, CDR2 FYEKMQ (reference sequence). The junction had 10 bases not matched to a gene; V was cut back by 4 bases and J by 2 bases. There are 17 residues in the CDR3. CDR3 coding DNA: TGTGCCAGCAGCTCGAACAGGGGGGACGCCCCTGGAAACACCATATATTTT. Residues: CASSSNRGDAPGNTIYF. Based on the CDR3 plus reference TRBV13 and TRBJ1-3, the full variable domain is AAGVIQSPRHLIKEKRETATLKCYPIPRHDTVYWYQQGPGQDPQFLISFYEKMQSDKGSIPDRFSAQQFSDYHSELNMSSLELGDSALYFCASSSNRGDAPGNTIYFGEGSWLTVV.

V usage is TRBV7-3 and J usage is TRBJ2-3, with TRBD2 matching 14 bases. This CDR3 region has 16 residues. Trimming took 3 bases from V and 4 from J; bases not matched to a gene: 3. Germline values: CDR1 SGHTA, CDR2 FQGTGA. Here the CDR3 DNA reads TGTGCCAGCAGCTTGGGACTAGCGGGAGTGGCAGATACGCAGTATTTT. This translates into CASSLGLAGVADTQYF.

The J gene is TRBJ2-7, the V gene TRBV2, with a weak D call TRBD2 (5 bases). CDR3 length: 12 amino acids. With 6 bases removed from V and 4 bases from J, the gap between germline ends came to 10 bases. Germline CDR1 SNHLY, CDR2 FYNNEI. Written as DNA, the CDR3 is TGTGCCAGCAGGGAGCGGATGTACGAGCAGTACTTC. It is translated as CASRERMYEQYF.

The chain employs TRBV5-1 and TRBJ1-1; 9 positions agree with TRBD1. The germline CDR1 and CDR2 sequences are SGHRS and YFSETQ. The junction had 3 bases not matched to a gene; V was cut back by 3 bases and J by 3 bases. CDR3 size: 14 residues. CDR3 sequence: CASSWGTGHTEAFF. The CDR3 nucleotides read TGCGCCAGCAGCTGGGGGACAGGGCACACTGAAGCTTTCTTT.

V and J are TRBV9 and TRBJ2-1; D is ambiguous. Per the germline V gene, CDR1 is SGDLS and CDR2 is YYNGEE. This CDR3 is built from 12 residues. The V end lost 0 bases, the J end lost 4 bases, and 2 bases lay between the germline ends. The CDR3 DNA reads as TGTGCCAGCAGCGTAGCTTACAATGAGCAGTTCTTC. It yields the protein CASSVAYNEQFF.

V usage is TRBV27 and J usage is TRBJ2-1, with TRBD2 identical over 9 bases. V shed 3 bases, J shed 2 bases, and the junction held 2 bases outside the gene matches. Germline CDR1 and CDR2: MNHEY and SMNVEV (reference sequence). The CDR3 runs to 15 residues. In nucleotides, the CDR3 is TGTGCCAGCAGTTTGCGGGGGGGCCCCTACAATGAGCAGTTCTTC. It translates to CASSLRGGPYNEQFF.

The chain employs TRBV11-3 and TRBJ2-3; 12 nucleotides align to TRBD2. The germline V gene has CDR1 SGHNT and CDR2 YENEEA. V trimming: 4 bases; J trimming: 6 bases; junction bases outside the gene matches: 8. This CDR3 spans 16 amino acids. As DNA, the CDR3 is TGTGCCAGCAGCTCGACTAGCGGGGGACTCCCGGATACGCAGTATTTT. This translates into CASSSTSGGLPDTQYF.

This CDR3 reads CASSLAGGYGYTF. The CDR3 nucleotides are TGTGCCAGCAGCTTGGCAGGGGGCTATGGCTACACCTTC. The chain is built from TRBV5-4 and TRBJ1-2, with TRBD1 identical over 7 bases. Germline CDR1 reads SGHNT; CDR2 reads YYREEE (reference sequence). The CDR3 contains 13 residues. V shed 0 bases, J shed 4 bases, and the junction held 0 bases outside the gene matches.

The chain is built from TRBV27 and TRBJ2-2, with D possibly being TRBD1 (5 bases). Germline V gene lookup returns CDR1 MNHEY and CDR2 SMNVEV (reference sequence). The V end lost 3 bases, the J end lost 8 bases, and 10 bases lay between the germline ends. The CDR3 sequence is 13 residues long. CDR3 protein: CASSFQGIGELFF. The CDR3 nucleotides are TGTGCCAGCAGTTTTCAGGGAATAGGGGAGCTGTTTTTT.

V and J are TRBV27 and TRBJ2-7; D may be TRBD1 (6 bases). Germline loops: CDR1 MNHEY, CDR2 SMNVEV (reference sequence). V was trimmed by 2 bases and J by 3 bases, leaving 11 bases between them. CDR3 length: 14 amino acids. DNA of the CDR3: TGTGCCAGCAGTTTAAAGAGGACAGACTACGAGCAGTACTTC. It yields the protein CASSLKRTDYEQYF.

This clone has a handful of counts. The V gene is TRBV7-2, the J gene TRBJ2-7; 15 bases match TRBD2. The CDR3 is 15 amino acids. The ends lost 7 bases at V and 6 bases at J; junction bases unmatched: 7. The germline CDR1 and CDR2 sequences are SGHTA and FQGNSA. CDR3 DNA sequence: TGTGCCAGCAACCCGAGGACTAGCGGGAGGGTCGAGCAGTACTTC. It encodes CASNPRTSGRVEQYF. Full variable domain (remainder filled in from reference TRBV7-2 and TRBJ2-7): GAGVSQSPSNKVTEKGKDVELRCDPISGHTALYWYRQSLGQGLEFLIYFQGNSAPDKSGLPSDRFSAERTGGSVSTLTIQRTQQEDSAVYLCASNPRTSGRVEQYFGPGTRLTVT.

CDR3 sequence reads: CASSSPHTDYEQYV. The CDR3 nucleotides read TGTGCCAGCAGCTCACCTCACACCGACTACGAGCAGTACGTC. The V and J genes are TRBV13 and TRBJ2-7; D gene ambiguous. Germline lookup yields CDR1 PRHDT and CDR2 FYEKMQ (reference sequence). The CDR3 has 14 residues. V was pared by 4 bases and J by 3 bases, with 13 bases between.

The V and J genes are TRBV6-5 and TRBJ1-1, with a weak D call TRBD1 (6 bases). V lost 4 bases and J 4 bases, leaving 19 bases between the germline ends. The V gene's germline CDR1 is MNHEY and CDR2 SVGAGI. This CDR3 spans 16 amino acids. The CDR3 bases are TGTGCCAGCAGTTTCTCACAGGGCCCGGTAGGCACTGAAGCTTTCTTT. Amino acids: CASSFSQGPVGTEAFF.

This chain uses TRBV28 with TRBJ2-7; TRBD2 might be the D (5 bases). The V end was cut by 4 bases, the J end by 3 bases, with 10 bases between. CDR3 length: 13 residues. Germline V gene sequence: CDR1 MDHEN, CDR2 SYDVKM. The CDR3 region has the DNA TGTGCCAGCAGTTGGGCGGGCCTCTACGAGCAGTACGTC. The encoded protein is CASSWAGLYEQYV.

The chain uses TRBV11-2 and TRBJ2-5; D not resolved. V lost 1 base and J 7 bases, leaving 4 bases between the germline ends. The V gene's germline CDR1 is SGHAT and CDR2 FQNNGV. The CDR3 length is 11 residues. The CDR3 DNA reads TGTGCCAGCAGCTTAGGCGGGACCCAGTACTTC. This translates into CASSLGGTQYF.